The present TCR beta chain was sequenced within a study of CD8+CD57+ T cells in acquired aplastic anemia. Germline-derived CDR1 and CDR2 are KGHDR and SFDVKD. V was shortened by 4 bases and J by 8 bases, with 11 bases between the two germline ends. This CDR3 contains 13 residues. An expansion of CD8+CD57+ cells by flow cytometry had been shown in patients chosen for sequencing. Both TCR beta VDJ combination and CDR3 sequence profiling were carried out. Genomic DNA was the template for this profiling. Via MiXCR, TCRdb re-called the reads, giving one row per CDR3 protein. The sample shows about 180,000 distinct CDR3 sequences, around 63% of them seen only once. Ten or more counts support this clonotype.

This TCR derives from a human donor with aplastic anemia. The rearrangement uses TRBV24-1 and TRBJ2-1; the D gene is possibly TRBD1 (5 bases). The specimen sequenced was sorted CD4+, CD8+, or CD8+CD57+ T cells (not recorded which) from PBMCs. CDR3: CATSEFRVDEQFF. CDR3 DNA sequence: TGTGCCACCAGTGAATTCAGGGTCGATGAGCAGTTCTTC.